This T cell receptor beta chain was identified in a study of shared clonotypes between healthy human individuals. Every contributor of samples was a Caucasian grown-up residing in Nashville, Tennessee. The study separated CD4+ cells into CD45RA+ naive and CD45RA-negative memory subsets. A deep-level run was used for the assay. TCRdb's table, derived via immunoSEQ multiplex PCR, lists solely in-frame clones and lacks some. The sample includes approximately 2.3 million clones, 85% to 95% of them seen just once. The V gene's germline CDR1 is KGHSH and CDR2 LQKENI. V lost 4 bases and J 5 bases, leaving 14 bases between the germline ends. This CDR3 region has 14 residues.

The material sequenced was naive CD4+ T cells from PBMCs. Indicated subset: CD45RA+ positively selected. The TCR comes from a man between 18 and 29 years old in good health. Some clones in this sample may be carry-over from other donors' samples. The genes are TRBV18 and TRBJ1-1, with D possibly matching TRBD1 (5 bases). CDR3 protein: CASSRGHGLTEAFF. The CDR3 DNA reads as TGTGCCAGCTCACGAGGACATGGGTTGACTGAAGCTTTCTTT.